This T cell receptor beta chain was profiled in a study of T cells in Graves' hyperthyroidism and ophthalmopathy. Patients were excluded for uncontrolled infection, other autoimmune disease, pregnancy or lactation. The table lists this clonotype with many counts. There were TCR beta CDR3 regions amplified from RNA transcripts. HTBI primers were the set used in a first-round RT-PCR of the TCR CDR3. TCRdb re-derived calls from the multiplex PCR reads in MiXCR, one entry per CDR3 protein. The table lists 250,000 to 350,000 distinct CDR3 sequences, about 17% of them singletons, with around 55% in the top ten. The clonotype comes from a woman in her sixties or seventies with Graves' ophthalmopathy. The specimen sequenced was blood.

This CDR3 reads CSASGTELWGETQYF. DNA for the CDR3: TGCAGTGCTAGTGGTACAGAGCTTTGGGGAGAGACCCAGTACTTC. The chain joins TRBV20-1 to TRBJ2-5; D not certain. Looked up from germline, CDR1 is DFQATT and CDR2 is SNEGSKA (reference sequence). Trimming took off 3 bases at V and 4 bases at J, with 18 bases between the two ends. The CDR3 consists of 15 residues.